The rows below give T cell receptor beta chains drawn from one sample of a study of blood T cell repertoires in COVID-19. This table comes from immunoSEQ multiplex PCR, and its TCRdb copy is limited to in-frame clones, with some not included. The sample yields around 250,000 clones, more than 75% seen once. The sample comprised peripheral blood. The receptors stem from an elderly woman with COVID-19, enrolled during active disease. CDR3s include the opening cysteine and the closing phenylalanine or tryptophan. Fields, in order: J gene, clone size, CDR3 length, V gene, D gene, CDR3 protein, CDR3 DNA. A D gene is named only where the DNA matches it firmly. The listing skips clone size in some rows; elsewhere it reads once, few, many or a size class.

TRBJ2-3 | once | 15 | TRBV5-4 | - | CASSLPGRASDTQYF | TGTGCCAGCAGCTTGCCTGGCAGGGCCTCAGATACGCAGTATTTT
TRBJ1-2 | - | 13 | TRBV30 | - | CAWSSVTNYGYTF | TGTGCCTGGAGTTCGGTGACTAACTATGGCTACACCTTC
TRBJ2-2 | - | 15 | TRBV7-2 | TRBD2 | CASSWRGGGTGELFF | TGTGCCAGCAGCTGGCGGGGGGGAGGCACCGGGGAGCTGTTTTTT
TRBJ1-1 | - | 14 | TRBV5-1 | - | CASSTDSMNTEAFF | TGCGCCAGCAGTACGGACAGCATGAACACTGAAGCTTTCTTT
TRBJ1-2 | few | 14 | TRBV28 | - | CATGGGDGRYGYTF | TGTGCCACGGGGGGTGGGGACGGCCGCTATGGCTACACCTTC
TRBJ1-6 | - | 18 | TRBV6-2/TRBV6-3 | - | CASSSVRQGSSYNSPLHF | TGTGCCAGCAGTTCCGTTCGGCAGGGCAGCTCCTATAATTCACCCCTCCACTTT
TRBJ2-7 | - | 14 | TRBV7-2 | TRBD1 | CASSLTTGNNEQYF | TGTGCCAGCAGCTTAACGACAGGGAACAACGAGCAGTACTTC
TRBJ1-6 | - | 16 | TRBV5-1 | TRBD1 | CASSLRDSDITSPLHF | TGCGCCAGCAGCCTTCGGGACAGCGATATCACATCACCCCTCCACTTT
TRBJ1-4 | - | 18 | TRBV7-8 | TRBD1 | CASSITLDAAVAGGKLFF | TGTGCCAGCAGCATCACCCTCGACGCGGCGGTTGCAGGGGGAAAACTGTTTTTT
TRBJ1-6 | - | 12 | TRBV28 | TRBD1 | CASRGQGLALHF | TGTGCCAGCAGAGGACAGGGCCTAGCCCTCCACTTT
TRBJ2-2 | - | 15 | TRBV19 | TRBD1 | CASSTRTGVTGELFF | TGTGCCAGTAGTACCCGGACAGGGGTAACCGGGGAGCTGTTTTTT
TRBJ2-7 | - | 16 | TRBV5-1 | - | CASSLEPASSSYEQYF | TGCGCCAGCAGCTTGGAGCCTGCTTCTAGCTCCTACGAGCAGTACTTC
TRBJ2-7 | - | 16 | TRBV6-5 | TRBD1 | CASSYTPGQGNYEQYF | TGTGCCAGCAGTTACACTCCGGGACAGGGCAACTACGAGCAGTACTTC
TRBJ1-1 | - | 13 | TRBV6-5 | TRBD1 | CASTWAGGTEAFF | TGTGCCAGCACCTGGGCAGGGGGCACTGAAGCTTTCTTT
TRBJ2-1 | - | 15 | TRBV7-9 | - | CASSLTGEAYNEQFF | TGTGCCAGCAGCCTCACAGGGGAGGCCTACAATGAGCAGTTCTTC
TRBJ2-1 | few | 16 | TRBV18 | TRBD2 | CASSPSTSGRVNEQFF | TGTGCCAGCTCACCATCGACTAGCGGGAGGGTTAATGAGCAGTTCTTC
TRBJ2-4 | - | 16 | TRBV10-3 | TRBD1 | CAISEGGQLAKNIQYF | TGTGCCATCAGTGAAGGGGGACAGTTAGCCAAAAACATTCAGTACTTC
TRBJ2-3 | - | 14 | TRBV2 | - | CASLEWGLTDTQYF | TGTGCCAGCCTTGAATGGGGGCTCACAGATACGCAGTATTTT
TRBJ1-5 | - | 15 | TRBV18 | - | CASSPPNSGNQPQHF | TGTGCCAGCTCACCACCGAATTCAGGGAATCAGCCCCAGCATTTT
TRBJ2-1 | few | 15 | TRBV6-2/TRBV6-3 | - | CASSPPLWRVNEQFF | TGTGCCAGCAGTCCCCCCCTGTGGAGAGTCAATGAGCAGTTCTTC
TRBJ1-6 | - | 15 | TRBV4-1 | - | CASRPQGFYNSPLHF | TGCGCCAGCAGGCCGCAGGGTTTCTATAATTCACCCCTCCACTTT
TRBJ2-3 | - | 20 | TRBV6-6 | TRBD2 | CASSSGRTSGALIYTDTQYF | TGTGCCAGCAGCTCCGGAAGGACTAGCGGGGCCCTTATATACACAGATACGCAGTATTTT
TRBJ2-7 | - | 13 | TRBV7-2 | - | CASSLEPPYEQYF | TGTGCCAGCAGCTTAGAGCCCCCCTACGAGCAGTACTTC
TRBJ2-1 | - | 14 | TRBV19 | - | CASSIGGSGNEQFF | TGTGCCAGTAGTATAGGGGGTAGCGGCAATGAGCAGTTCTTC
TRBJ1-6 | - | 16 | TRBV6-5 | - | CASSSQTGLRNSPLHF | TGTGCCAGCAGTTCCCAAACCGGTCTGCGGAATTCACCCCTCCACTTT
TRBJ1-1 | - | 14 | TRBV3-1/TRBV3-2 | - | CASSLGLTGTEAFF | TGTGCCAGCAGCCTAGGATTAACGGGGACTGAAGCTTTCTTT
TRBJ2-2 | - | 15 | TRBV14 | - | CASSRGGAHTGELFF | TGTGCCAGCAGCCGGGGCGGGGCACACACCGGGGAGCTGTTTTTT
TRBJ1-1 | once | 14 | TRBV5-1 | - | CASSLEGQNTEAFF | TGCGCCAGCAGCCTGGAGGGGCAGAACACTGAAGCTTTCTTT
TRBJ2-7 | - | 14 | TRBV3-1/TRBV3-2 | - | CASSRGQPPGRQYF | TGTGCCAGCAGCCGCGGACAGCCCCCAGGTAGGCAGTACTTC
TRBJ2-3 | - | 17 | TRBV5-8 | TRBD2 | CASSLNQRGGSTDTQYF | TGTGCCAGCAGCTTGAACCAGCGGGGGGGAAGCACAGATACGCAGTATTTT
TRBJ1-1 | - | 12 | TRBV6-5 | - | CASRGDTRDAFF | TGTGCCAGCAGAGGGGACACCCGCGATGCTTTCTTT
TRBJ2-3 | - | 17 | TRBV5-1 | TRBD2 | CASSLAPGTSGTDTQYF | TGCGCCAGCAGCTTGGCTCCCGGGACTAGCGGCACAGATACGCAGTATTTT
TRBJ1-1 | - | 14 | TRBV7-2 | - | CASSLARRGTEAFF | TGTGCCAGCAGCTTAGCGCGGAGGGGAACTGAAGCTTTCTTT
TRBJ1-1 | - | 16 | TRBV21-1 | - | CASSTKTPVSGTEAFF | TGTGCCAGCAGCACCAAAACCCCTGTCTCGGGCACTGAAGCTTTCTTT
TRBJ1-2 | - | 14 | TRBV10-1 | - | CASRLIIHCFGYTF | TGCGCCAGCAGGCTCATAATCCACTGTTTTGGCTACACCTTC
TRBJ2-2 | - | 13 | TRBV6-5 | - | CASSYGSTGELFF | TGTGCCAGCAGTTATGGCAGCACCGGGGAGCTGTTTTTT
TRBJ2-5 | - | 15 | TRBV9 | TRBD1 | CASSLSGGVRETQYF | TGTGCCAGCAGCTTATCAGGGGGAGTCCGAGAGACCCAGTACTTC
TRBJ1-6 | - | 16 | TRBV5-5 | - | CASSVQGSSYNSPLHF | TGTGCCAGCAGCGTACAGGGAAGCTCCTATAATTCACCCCTCCACTTT
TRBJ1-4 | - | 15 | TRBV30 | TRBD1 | CAWSALGQGQEKLFF | TGTGCCTGGAGTGCCCTGGGACAGGGCCAGGAAAAACTGTTTTTT
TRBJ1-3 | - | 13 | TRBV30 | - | CACSTASGNTIYF | TGTGCCTGTTCTACAGCCTCTGGAAACACCATATATTTT
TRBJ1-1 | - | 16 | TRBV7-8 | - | CASIDREPRMNTEAFF | TGTGCCAGCATCGACAGAGAGCCCAGAATGAACACTGAAGCTTTCTTT
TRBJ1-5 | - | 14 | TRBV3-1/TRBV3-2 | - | CASSQGNGNQPQHF | TGTGCCAGCAGCCAAGGAAACGGTAATCAGCCCCAGCATTTT
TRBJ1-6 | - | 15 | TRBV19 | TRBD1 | CASRVSGTVDSPLHF | TGTGCCAGTAGGGTTTCCGGGACAGTGGATTCACCCCTCCACTTT
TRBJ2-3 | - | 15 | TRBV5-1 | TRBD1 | CASSHPQGSTDTQYF | TGCGCCAGCAGCCATCCACAGGGGAGCACAGATACGCAGTATTTT
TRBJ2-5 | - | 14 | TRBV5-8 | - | CASSRRFPGETQYF | TGTGCCAGCAGCCGAAGGTTCCCGGGGGAGACCCAGTACTTC
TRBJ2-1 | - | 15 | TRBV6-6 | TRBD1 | CASRPGTGSPNEQFF | TGTGCCAGCAGACCCGGGACAGGGTCCCCCAATGAGCAGTTCTTC
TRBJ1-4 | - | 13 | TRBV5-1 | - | CASSLRLDEKLFF | TGCGCCAGCAGCCTCAGGTTGGATGAAAAACTGTTTTTT
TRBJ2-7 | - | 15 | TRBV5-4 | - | CASRFTGTNTYEQYF | TGTGCCAGCAGATTTACCGGGACAAATACCTACGAGCAGTACTTC
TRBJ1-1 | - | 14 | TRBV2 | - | CASSGDPQGTEAFF | TGTGCCAGCAGTGGAGATCCGCAGGGCACTGAAGCTTTCTTT
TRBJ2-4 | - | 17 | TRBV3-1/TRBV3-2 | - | CASSQWRGSLAKNIQYF | TGTGCCAGCAGCCAATGGCGGGGCTCCTTAGCCAAAAACATTCAGTACTTC
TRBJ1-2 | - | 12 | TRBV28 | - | CAAKGLRYGYTF | TGTGCCGCTAAGGGACTCCGCTATGGCTACACCTTC
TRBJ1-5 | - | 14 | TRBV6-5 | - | CASSYRGFNQPQHF | TGTGCCAGCAGTTACCGGGGGTTCAATCAGCCCCAGCATTTT
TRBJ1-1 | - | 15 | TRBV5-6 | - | CASSSEGTVNTEAFF | TGTGCCAGCAGCTCGGAAGGAACAGTGAACACTGAAGCTTTCTTT
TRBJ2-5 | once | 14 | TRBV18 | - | CASSPLAGPETQYF | TGTGCCAGCTCACCATTGGCAGGGCCGGAGACCCAGTACTTC